These 8 T cell receptor beta chains were all obtained from the same sample, sequenced in a study of blood T cell repertoires in COVID-19. Only in-frame clones appear in the TCRdb table, and some are missing; sequencing was by immunoSEQ multiplex PCR. The repertoire holds 19,000 or so clones, with roughly 85% as singletons. Sequenced: peripheral blood. The receptors derive from a human donor in a cohort sampled during active COVID-19.

Worth noting for this clone: The identical CDR3 is also encoded by other nucleotide sequences in the sample. The chain couples TRBV19 to TRBJ2-5; TRBD1 matches at 7 bases. Trimming cost V 5 bases and J 5 bases; bases outside gene matches: 5. This CDR3 has 13 amino acids. Germline V gene data show CDR1 as LNHDA and CDR2 as SQIVND (reference sequence). The DNA for the CDR3 is TGTGCCAGTAGTTATACCAGGGGGGAGACCCAGTACTTC. Translated: CASSYTRGETQYF.

The chain joins TRBV5-8 to TRBJ2-5; D possibly corresponds to TRBD2 (7 bases). Looked up from germline, CDR1 is SGHTS and CDR2 is YDEGEE. Trimming stripped 6 bases from V and 2 bases from J, with 17 bases between. CDR3 length equals 15 residues. CDR3 residues: CASTRGGIRQETQYF. CDR3 nucleotide sequence: TGTGCCAGCACCCGCGGGGGCATTAGGCAAGAGACCCAGTACTTC.

The chain has TRBV7-2 and TRBJ1-4; tentatively, D is TRBD1 (6 bases). The CDR3 has 17 amino acids. From germline, CDR1 is SGHTA and CDR2 FQGNSA. The V end was cut by 2 bases, the J end by 2 bases, with 15 bases between. Here the CDR3 DNA reads TGTGCCAGCAGCTTACTAAGTGGTGGACAGACTAATGAAAAACTGTTTTTT. It yields the protein CASSLLSGGQTNEKLFF.

This clone appeared once. The chain recombines TRBV6-4 with TRBJ1-1, with D hard to call. V was cut by 0 bases and J by 1 base, with 9 bases left in between. There are 15 residues in the CDR3. The germline V gene has CDR1 MRHNA and CDR2 SNTAGT. CDR3: CASSDSPGANTEAFF. The CDR3 DNA reads as TGTGCCAGCAGTGACTCGCCCGGTGCGAACACTGAAGCTTTCTTT.

This clone was counted once. The chain has TRBV28 and TRBJ2-7; 9 nucleotides line up with TRBD1. CDR1 MDHEN and CDR2 SYDVKM come from the germline V gene. This CDR3 comprises 15 residues. The V segment lost 5 bases and the J segment 5 bases; nucleotides outside the gene matches: 10. CDR3 sequence: CASSTGQGSIHEQYF. In DNA form, the CDR3 reads TGTGCCAGCAGTACCGGACAGGGGTCTATCCACGAGCAGTACTTC.

This clone has a handful of counts. This chain joins TRBV5-4 and TRBJ1-4; the D gene is possibly TRBD1 (5 bases). The CDR3 totals 15 residues. The V end lost 2 bases, the J end lost 4 bases, and 12 bases lay between the germline ends. Germline V lookup: CDR1 SGHNT, CDR2 YYREEE (reference sequence). CDR3 nucleotide sequence: TGTGCCAGCAGCTTCTGGGGGGAGGGTAATGAAAAACTGTTTTTT. Translating it yields CASSFWGEGNEKLFF. Full variable domain (rest looked up from reference TRBV5-4 and TRBJ1-4): ETGVTQSPTHLIKTRGQQVTLRCSSQSGHNTVSWYQQALGQGPQFIFQYYREEENGRGNFPPRFSGLQFPNYSSELNVNALELDDSALYLCASSFWGEGNEKLFFGSGTQLSVL.

The gene calls are TRBV19 and TRBJ2-2; D perhaps matches TRBD1 (6 bases). Trimming cost V 4 bases and J 7 bases, with 10 bases left between them. CDR1 is LNHDA, CDR2 SQIVND, per germline (reference sequence). The CDR3 has 13 residues. CDR3 sequence reads: CASSTLTGGELFF. CDR3 DNA: TGTGCCAGTAGTACCTTGACAGGCGGGGAGCTGTTTTTT.

This chain uses TRBV5-8 with TRBJ1-1; 7 positions agree with TRBD1. CDR3 length equals 15 residues. Trimming at V came to 0 bases and at J to 6 bases, leaving 8 bases not matched to a gene. CDR1 is SGHTS and CDR2 is YDEGEE in the germline V gene. Here the CDR3 reads CASSLAPTGSAEAFF. CDR3 coding DNA: TGTGCCAGCAGCTTGGCCCCGACAGGGAGCGCTGAAGCTTTCTTT.